This TCR beta chain was identified during a study of CD4 T cells in relation to SARS-CoV-2 and coronaviruses. Study at large: TCR beta CDR3s were sequenced after 10-day antigen culture of PBMCs.

Germline assignment: CDR1 LGHDT and CDR2 YNNKEL (reference sequence). The CDR3 is 16 residues long. J gave up 6 bases and V 1 base, and 8 bases lay outside the gene matches. By share, this clone counts as medium-sized. Antigen unknown. Before the COVID-19 pandemic, during about 2010-2018, CD4+ T cells were taken from unexposed donors. CD4+ T cells were isolated from the cells after 10 days of culture. Method: immunoSEQ multiplex PCR; TCRdb's copy keeps in-frame clones and lacks some. Altogether 13,000 or so clones are present, roughly 71% being singletons, with the ten largest covering approximately 8%. Overall study results and limits: In roughly two thirds of donors, memory CD4+ clonotypes crossrecognized SARS-CoV-2 and at least one common cold coronavirus spike.

The chain is built from TRBV3-1 (or the pseudogene TRBV3-2) and TRBJ2-2, with TRBD2 identical over 7 bases. The sequencing input was CD4+ T cells from PBMCs, cultured in vitro. The receptor was isolated from a human donor in good health. This chain's CDR3 is CASSQGAGRGSGELFF. In DNA, the CDR3 is TGTGCCAGCAGCCAAGGGGCAGGGAGGGGTTCCGGGGAGCTGTTTTTT.